The next 9 T cell receptor beta chains were all read from a single sample in a study of blood T cell repertoires in COVID-19. The repertoire was sequenced with immunoSEQ multiplex PCR; TCRdb's copy has only in-frame clones and lacks some. The table has roughly 130,000 clones, around 86% seen once. The sequencing sample was made of peripheral blood. The receptors were sampled from a man aged 40-49 years with acute or convalescent COVID-19.

This clone was counted a single time. The chain links TRBV7-2 to TRBJ1-2; D unclear. V shed 1 base and J shed 6 bases, with 12 bases lying between them. Looked up from germline, CDR1 is SGHTA and CDR2 is FQGNSA. The CDR3 extends over 14 amino acids. Here the CDR3 DNA reads TGTGCCAGCAGCTTAGGTCTGGGGAGGAATGGCTACACCTTC. As protein: CASSLGLGRNGYTF.

This clone has more than one count but fewer than ten. The chain employs TRBV19 and TRBJ1-4; 7 nucleotides align to TRBD1. From germline, CDR1 is LNHDA and CDR2 SQIVND (reference sequence). The CDR3 runs 16 residues. V dropped 5 bases and J dropped 7; count of bases not matched to a gene: 13. The CDR3 DNA reads as TGTGCCAGTAGTTATTCGACAGGGCCGGGAAGTGAAAAACTGTTTTTT. Its protein is CASSYSTGPGSEKLFF.

This clone was detected a few times. This sequence joins TRBV5-1 and TRBJ1-1, with TRBD1 matching over 12 bases. This CDR3 is 14 amino acids long. Germline CDR1 SGHRS, CDR2 YFSETQ. Germline trimming cut 4 bases from V and 6 bases from J; bases unmatched to any gene: 4. CDR3 DNA: TGCGCCAGCAGCCAGGGACAGGGGGCGTCTGAAGCTTTCTTT. Protein product: CASSQGQGASEAFF.

The chain links TRBV5-1 to TRBJ2-6, with D possibly being TRBD2 (6 bases). From germline, CDR1 is SGHRS and CDR2 YFSETQ. CDR3 size: 15 residues. Trimming cost V 2 bases and J 4 bases, with 10 bases left between them. This CDR3 reads CASSFGGNGANVLTF. CDR3 DNA: TGCGCCAGCAGCTTCGGGGGTAACGGGGCCAACGTCCTGACTTTC. The full variable domain, in which reference TRBV5-1 and TRBJ2-6 provide the parts outside the CDR3, is KAGVTQTPRYLIKTRGQQVTLSCSPISGHRSVSWYQQTPGQGLQFLFEYFSETQRNKGNFPGRFSGRQFSNSRSEMNVSTLELGDSALYLCASSFGGNGANVLTFGAGSRLTVL.

J is TRBJ2-5 and V is TRBV11-2; unclear D gene. This CDR3 is 15 amino acids long. Trimming shortened V by 1 base and J by 4 bases, and 13 bases separated the two germline ends. Germline CDR1 is SGHAT and CDR2 is FQNNGV. The CDR3 DNA is TGTGCCAGCAGCTTAGGGTCTTTGGAGTCAGAGACCCAGTACTTC. Amino acids: CASSLGSLESETQYF.

V is TRBV2 and J is TRBJ1-1; unclear D gene. Trimming removed 7 bases from V and 1 base from J, with 10 bases in between. Germline V gene sequence: CDR1 SNHLY, CDR2 FYNNEI. CDR3 length: 13 residues. CDR3 in DNA: TGTGCCAGCATGAACACACCGAACACTGAAGCTTTCTTT. Protein: CASMNTPNTEAFF.

As concerns this clone: The junction and the germline gene differ at one end; a read error may be behind it. The V gene is TRBV7-7, the J gene TRBJ1-6; D uncertain. Germline lookup yields CDR1 SSHAT and CDR2 FNYEAQ (reference sequence). This CDR3 has 16 amino acids. The CDR3 DNA reads TGTGCTAGCAGCTTAGCCCCAGGTCCCACAAATTCACCCCTCCACTTT. As protein: CASSLAPGPTNSPLHF.

The chain carries TRBV5-1 and TRBJ2-1; 7 nucleotides align to TRBD1. Germline V gives CDR1 SGHRS, CDR2 YFSETQ. V lost 0 bases, J lost 7 bases, and 7 bases stayed unmatched. The CDR3 loop spans 15 amino acids. The CDR3 loop is CASSLALKQGNEQFF. CDR3 bases: TGCGCCAGCAGCTTGGCCCTCAAACAGGGGAATGAGCAGTTCTTC.

This chain uses TRBV18 with TRBJ1-3; 9 nucleotides line up with TRBD1. The V gene end was trimmed by 4 bases and the J gene end by 1 base; junction bases not matched to a gene: 5. Germline CDR1 and CDR2: KGHSH and LQKENI. The CDR3 spans 16 residues. CDR3 DNA: TGTGCCAGCTCACGAGGGACAGGGTCATCTGGAAACACCATATATTTT. Its protein is CASSRGTGSSGNTIYF.